A selection of T cell receptor beta chains follows, all from one sample in a study of shared clonotypes between healthy human individuals. Profiling relied on immunoSEQ multiplex PCR, and the TCRdb table lists in-frame clones only, not all of them. The data hold roughly 2 million clones, with roughly 95% observed a single time. Sequenced sample: naive CD4+ T cells sorted from blood. Every receptor here comes from a man younger than 35 in good health. CDR3s include the opening cysteine and the closing phenylalanine or tryptophan. D genes are given only for firm matches. A clone size is listed for some rows: how often the clone was seen (once, few, many), or a class if it is expanded.

clone_size: -; j_call: TRBJ2-3; d_call: -; v_call: TRBV7-9; cdr3_aa: CASSVQGPTDTQYF; cdr3_nt: TGTGCCAGCAGCGTCCAGGGTCCCACAGATACGCAGTATTTT
clone_size: -; j_call: TRBJ2-3; d_call: TRBD2; v_call: TRBV10-3; cdr3_aa: CAISELAGLTDTQYF; cdr3_nt: TGTGCCATCAGTGAATTAGCGGGACTCACAGATACGCAGTATTTT
clone_size: -; j_call: TRBJ2-1; d_call: TRBD2; v_call: TRBV29-1; cdr3_aa: CSVDSPKRGGFLYEQFF; cdr3_nt: TGCAGCGTCGATTCCCCTAAGCGGGGGGGCTTTCTATATGAGCAGTTCTTC
clone_size: -; j_call: TRBJ2-3; d_call: -; v_call: TRBV5-1; cdr3_aa: CASSLLSDTQYF; cdr3_nt: TGCGCCAGCAGCTTGTTATCCGATACGCAGTATTTT
clone_size: few; j_call: TRBJ2-3; d_call: -; v_call: TRBV5-4; cdr3_aa: CASSRTASTDTQYF; cdr3_nt: TGTGCCAGCAGCCGGACAGCGAGCACAGATACGCAGTATTTT
clone_size: -; j_call: TRBJ1-2; d_call: -; v_call: TRBV18; cdr3_aa: CASSPGRVPSNYGYTF; cdr3_nt: TGTGCCAGCTCACCGGGCAGGGTTCCCTCTAACTATGGCTACACCTTC
clone_size: many; j_call: TRBJ2-3; d_call: -; v_call: TRBV29-1; cdr3_aa: CSVGGATDTQYF; cdr3_nt: TGCAGCGTTGGGGGGGCGACAGATACGCAGTATTTT
clone_size: -; j_call: TRBJ2-2; d_call: -; v_call: TRBV30; cdr3_aa: CAWRAQVGGAGELFF; cdr3_nt: TGTGCCTGGAGGGCTCAGGTGGGGGGAGCCGGGGAGCTGTTTTTT
clone_size: once; j_call: TRBJ1-5; d_call: -; v_call: TRBV2; cdr3_aa: CASRGQTNQPQHF; cdr3_nt: TGTGCCAGCCGAGGACAGACCAATCAGCCCCAGCATTTT
clone_size: -; j_call: TRBJ1-2; d_call: -; v_call: TRBV2; cdr3_aa: CASRSGGSLNYGYTF; cdr3_nt: TGTGCCAGCAGGTCAGGAGGCAGTCTGAACTATGGCTACACCTTC
clone_size: -; j_call: TRBJ2-7; d_call: -; v_call: TRBV14; cdr3_aa: CASSRVGLFGEQYF; cdr3_nt: TGTGCCAGCAGCCGAGTGGGACTTTTCGGCGAGCAGTACTTC
clone_size: -; j_call: TRBJ2-7; d_call: -; v_call: TRBV6-1; cdr3_aa: CASSEGIKQGYPLEQYF; cdr3_nt: TGTGCCAGCAGTGAAGGTATTAAACAGGGCTACCCTCTCGAGCAGTACTTC
clone_size: -; j_call: TRBJ2-3; d_call: -; v_call: TRBV11-2; cdr3_aa: CASSLEGRPSTDTQYF; cdr3_nt: TGTGCCAGCAGCTTAGAGGGACGGCCTAGCACAGATACGCAGTATTTT
clone_size: -; j_call: TRBJ2-7; d_call: -; v_call: TRBV9; cdr3_aa: CASSVGLFSYEQYF; cdr3_nt: TGTGCCAGCAGCGTAGGTCTTTTTTCCTACGAGCAGTACTTC
clone_size: -; j_call: TRBJ2-7; d_call: -; v_call: TRBV10-3; cdr3_aa: CAISEAGYGEQYF; cdr3_nt: TGTGCCATCAGTGAGGCGGGGTACGGGGAGCAGTACTTC
clone_size: -; j_call: TRBJ1-5; d_call: -; v_call: TRBV4-1; cdr3_aa: CASKDLGTREPQHF; cdr3_nt: TGCGCCAGCAAGGACCTAGGGACGAGAGAGCCCCAGCATTTT
clone_size: -; j_call: TRBJ1-1; d_call: -; v_call: TRBV28; cdr3_aa: CASTADAEAFF; cdr3_nt: TGTGCCAGCACCGCAGACGCTGAAGCTTTCTTT
clone_size: -; j_call: TRBJ2-7; d_call: -; v_call: TRBV2; cdr3_aa: CASSEWQGRDEQYF; cdr3_nt: TGTGCCAGCAGTGAATGGCAGGGGCGGGACGAGCAGTACTTC
clone_size: -; j_call: TRBJ2-5; d_call: TRBD2; v_call: TRBV6-1; cdr3_aa: CASSEPSGRETQYF; cdr3_nt: TGTGCCAGCAGTGAACCTAGCGGGCGTGAGACCCAGTACTTC
clone_size: once; j_call: TRBJ1-5; d_call: -; v_call: TRBV19; cdr3_aa: CATSGLNQPQHF; cdr3_nt: TGTGCCACCTCAGGCCTCAATCAGCCCCAGCATTTT
clone_size: -; j_call: TRBJ2-5; d_call: -; v_call: TRBV2; cdr3_aa: CASSADSPRGETQYF; cdr3_nt: TGTGCCAGCAGTGCCGACAGCCCTCGGGGGGAGACCCAGTACTTC
clone_size: -; j_call: TRBJ1-2; d_call: -; v_call: TRBV6-5; cdr3_aa: CASTKDWGGNYGYTF; cdr3_nt: TGTGCCAGCACCAAGGACTGGGGGGGCAACTATGGCTACACCTTC